Listed below are T cell receptor beta chains from one sample, sequenced in a study of shared clonotypes between healthy human individuals. Repertoires were generated with immunoSEQ multiplex PCR, while TCRdb's copy carries only in-frame clones and drops some. The sample carries about 670,000 clones, 72% recorded once. Sequencing input: memory CD4+ T cells sorted from blood. The receptors originated from a woman in her twenties or thirties in good health. Each CDR3 is given with its conserved first and last residue. A D gene is named only where the DNA matches it firmly. Where a row states a size, it is once, few, many or the class of an expanded clone; other rows omit it.

j_call: TRBJ1-1; clone_size: .; d_call: TRBD1; v_call: TRBV18; cdr3_aa: CASSVDRQEITEAFF; cdr3_nt: TGTGCCAGCTCAGTGGACAGGCAGGAGATCACTGAAGCTTTCTTT
j_call: TRBJ2-2; clone_size: .; d_call: .; v_call: TRBV11-3; cdr3_aa: CASSLRPPPNTGELFF; cdr3_nt: TGTGCCAGCAGCTTACGGCCGCCACCGAACACCGGGGAGCTGTTTTTT
j_call: TRBJ2-3; clone_size: .; d_call: .; v_call: TRBV27; cdr3_aa: CASSLMRATDTQYF; cdr3_nt: TGTGCCAGCAGTTTAATGAGGGCCACAGATACGCAGTATTTT
j_call: TRBJ1-1; clone_size: .; d_call: .; v_call: TRBV6-1; cdr3_aa: CASREEGEAFF; cdr3_nt: TGTGCCAGCAGGGAAGAGGGTGAAGCTTTCTTT
j_call: TRBJ2-5; clone_size: many; d_call: .; v_call: TRBV28; cdr3_aa: CASSDWDQRYF; cdr3_nt: TGTGCCAGCAGCGATTGGGATCAGCGGTACTTC
j_call: TRBJ1-3; clone_size: few; d_call: .; v_call: TRBV2; cdr3_aa: CASRGGKSGNTIYF; cdr3_nt: TGTGCCAGCAGGGGAGGGAAGTCTGGAAACACCATATATTTT
j_call: TRBJ1-2; clone_size: .; d_call: .; v_call: TRBV5-1; cdr3_aa: CASRETGNYGYTF; cdr3_nt: TGCGCCAGCAGGGAAACAGGGAACTATGGCTACACCTTC
j_call: TRBJ2-1; clone_size: .; d_call: .; v_call: TRBV6-6; cdr3_aa: CASSSGNNEQFF; cdr3_nt: TGTGCCAGCAGTTCTGGGAACAATGAGCAGTTCTTC
j_call: TRBJ1-4; clone_size: few; d_call: .; v_call: TRBV2; cdr3_aa: CASSEYGFATNEKLFF; cdr3_nt: TGTGCCAGCAGTGAATACGGCTTTGCAACTAATGAAAAACTGTTTTTT
j_call: TRBJ2-5; clone_size: .; d_call: .; v_call: TRBV5-1; cdr3_aa: CASSLGSGETQYF; cdr3_nt: TGCGCCAGCAGCTTGGGGTCGGGAGAGACCCAGTACTTC
j_call: TRBJ2-7; clone_size: .; d_call: .; v_call: TRBV27; cdr3_aa: CASSLRQASSYEQYF; cdr3_nt: TGTGCCAGCAGTTTACGGCAGGCCAGCTCCTACGAGCAGTACTTC
j_call: TRBJ2-5; clone_size: few; d_call: .; v_call: TRBV15; cdr3_aa: CATSRDLGGGETQYF; cdr3_nt: TGTGCCACCAGCAGAGATCTGGGGGGAGGAGAGACCCAGTACTTC
j_call: TRBJ1-4; clone_size: few; d_call: .; v_call: TRBV30; cdr3_aa: CAWKTIATNEKLFF; cdr3_nt: TGTGCCTGGAAAACCATTGCAACTAATGAAAAACTGTTTTTT
j_call: TRBJ1-2; clone_size: few; d_call: .; v_call: TRBV19; cdr3_aa: CASRPPRGGYTF; cdr3_nt: TGTGCCAGCCGCCCGCCCAGGGGTGGCTACACCTTC
j_call: TRBJ1-2; clone_size: .; d_call: .; v_call: TRBV5-6; cdr3_aa: CASSKVDRTYGYTF; cdr3_nt: TGTGCCAGCAGCAAGGTGGACAGAACATATGGCTACACCTTC
j_call: TRBJ2-1; clone_size: .; d_call: .; v_call: TRBV27; cdr3_aa: CASRRMGSLSYYNEQFF; cdr3_nt: TGTGCCAGCAGACGAATGGGGAGCCTGTCGTACTACAATGAGCAGTTCTTC
j_call: TRBJ1-2; clone_size: .; d_call: TRBD1; v_call: TRBV28; cdr3_aa: CASSLGGQRTGGYTF; cdr3_nt: TGTGCCAGCAGTTTAGGGGGACAGCGTACGGGCGGCTACACCTTC
j_call: TRBJ1-1; clone_size: once; d_call: .; v_call: TRBV15; cdr3_aa: CATSRDGFDRINEAFF; cdr3_nt: TGTGCCACCAGCAGAGATGGGTTCGACAGGATTAACGAAGCTTTCTTT
j_call: TRBJ2-5; clone_size: .; d_call: .; v_call: TRBV19; cdr3_aa: CASSIGQETQYF; cdr3_nt: TGTGCCAGTAGTATAGGACAAGAGACCCAGTACTTC
j_call: TRBJ1-5; clone_size: .; d_call: TRBD1; v_call: TRBV19; cdr3_aa: CASSKTGGGQPQHF; cdr3_nt: TGTGCCAGTAGTAAGACAGGGGGCGGTCAGCCCCAGCATTTT
j_call: TRBJ2-7; clone_size: .; d_call: TRBD1; v_call: TRBV7-9; cdr3_aa: CASSFNPGQVGAYEQYF; cdr3_nt: TGTGCCAGCAGCTTTAATCCGGGACAGGTAGGCGCCTACGAGCAGTACTTC
j_call: TRBJ2-1; clone_size: few; d_call: TRBD1; v_call: TRBV9; cdr3_aa: CASSTSTGFEQFF; cdr3_nt: TGTGCCAGCAGCACCTCGACAGGGTTCGAGCAGTTCTTC
j_call: TRBJ1-5; clone_size: .; d_call: .; v_call: TRBV19; cdr3_aa: CASSTLLSSNQPQHF; cdr3_nt: TGTGCCAGTAGTACGTTGCTGTCTAGCAATCAGCCCCAGCATTTT
j_call: TRBJ2-7; clone_size: .; d_call: .; v_call: TRBV27; cdr3_aa: CASSPTRDRYEQYF; cdr3_nt: TGTGCCAGCAGTCCAACCCGGGACCGCTACGAGCAGTACTTC
j_call: TRBJ2-3; clone_size: .; d_call: TRBD2; v_call: TRBV6-1; cdr3_aa: CASRPSGIPDTQYF; cdr3_nt: TGTGCCAGTAGACCTAGCGGGATCCCAGATACGCAGTATTTT
j_call: TRBJ1-4; clone_size: .; d_call: TRBD1; v_call: TRBV2; cdr3_aa: CASSGGQGVSEKLFF; cdr3_nt: TGTGCCAGCAGTGGGGGACAGGGGGTCAGCGAAAAACTGTTTTTT
j_call: TRBJ2-7; clone_size: .; d_call: TRBD1; v_call: TRBV5-6; cdr3_aa: CANRDSTYEQYF; cdr3_nt: TGTGCCAACCGGGACAGTACCTACGAGCAGTACTTC
j_call: TRBJ1-4; clone_size: .; d_call: .; v_call: TRBV5-1; cdr3_aa: CASSSRGNNEKLFF; cdr3_nt: TGCGCCAGCAGCTCCCGGGGAAATAATGAAAAACTGTTTTTT
j_call: TRBJ2-7; clone_size: .; d_call: TRBD2; v_call: TRBV29-1; cdr3_aa: CSVRSRASGRNEQYF; cdr3_nt: TGCAGCGTCCGGAGTAGGGCTAGCGGGAGGAACGAGCAGTACTTC
j_call: TRBJ1-2; clone_size: few; d_call: TRBD1; v_call: TRBV28; cdr3_aa: CASSLSPDRGHGYTF; cdr3_nt: TGTGCCAGCAGTTTATCCCCTGACAGGGGGCACGGCTACACCTTC
j_call: TRBJ1-4; clone_size: .; d_call: .; v_call: TRBV19; cdr3_aa: CARESLSEKLFF; cdr3_nt: TGTGCCAGGGAGAGTCTCTCTGAAAAACTGTTTTTT
j_call: TRBJ2-3; clone_size: .; d_call: .; v_call: TRBV29-1; cdr3_aa: CSVEPRFTDTQYF; cdr3_nt: TGCAGCGTTGAGCCCCGTTTTACAGATACGCAGTATTTT
j_call: TRBJ2-3; clone_size: .; d_call: TRBD2; v_call: TRBV6-5; cdr3_aa: CASSVTSEGDTQYF; cdr3_nt: TGTGCCAGCAGTGTGACTAGCGAGGGTGATACGCAGTATTTT
j_call: TRBJ2-3; clone_size: .; d_call: TRBD2; v_call: TRBV25-1; cdr3_aa: CASSGSGRAILSTDTQYF; cdr3_nt: TGTGCCAGCAGTGGTAGCGGGAGGGCCATACTTAGCACAGATACGCAGTATTTT
j_call: TRBJ2-2; clone_size: .; d_call: TRBD1; v_call: TRBV5-1; cdr3_aa: CASSHGDRDAGELFF; cdr3_nt: TGCGCCAGCAGCCACGGGGACAGAGACGCCGGGGAGCTGTTTTTT
j_call: TRBJ2-3; clone_size: once; d_call: .; v_call: TRBV13; cdr3_aa: CASSGRRAADTQYF; cdr3_nt: TGTGCCAGCAGCGGAAGGAGGGCGGCAGATACGCAGTATTTT
j_call: TRBJ1-5; clone_size: .; d_call: .; v_call: TRBV2; cdr3_aa: CASSGPGRLGQPQHF; cdr3_nt: TGTGCCAGCAGTGGGCCAGGTCGTCTCGGTCAGCCCCAGCATTTT
j_call: TRBJ1-1; clone_size: medium-sized; d_call: .; v_call: TRBV28; cdr3_aa: CASTPAGGKRAEAFF; cdr3_nt: TGTGCCAGCACCCCGGCGGGGGGCAAACGAGCTGAAGCTTTCTTT
j_call: TRBJ2-5; clone_size: .; d_call: TRBD2; v_call: TRBV11-1; cdr3_aa: CASSPSGAETQYF; cdr3_nt: TGTGCCAGCAGCCCTAGCGGGGCGGAGACCCAGTACTTC
j_call: TRBJ2-1; clone_size: .; d_call: TRBD1; v_call: TRBV2; cdr3_aa: CASSEADRGGLNEQFF; cdr3_nt: TGTGCCAGCAGTGAAGCGGACAGGGGTGGTCTCAATGAGCAGTTCTTC
j_call: TRBJ2-7; clone_size: .; d_call: TRBD1; v_call: TRBV5-1; cdr3_aa: CASSGGTGLLEQYF; cdr3_nt: TGCGCCAGCAGCGGGGGGACAGGGTTATTAGAGCAGTACTTC
j_call: TRBJ2-7; clone_size: .; d_call: TRBD1; v_call: TRBV18; cdr3_aa: CASSPPTGIYEQYF; cdr3_nt: TGTGCCAGCTCCCCCCCGACAGGGATCTACGAGCAGTACTTC
j_call: TRBJ1-2; clone_size: .; d_call: .; v_call: TRBV6-1; cdr3_aa: CASSDGRANYGYTF; cdr3_nt: TGTGCCAGCAGTGACGGCCGAGCTAACTATGGCTACACCTTC
j_call: TRBJ1-2; clone_size: .; d_call: TRBD1; v_call: TRBV30; cdr3_aa: CASAGTGEGYTF; cdr3_nt: TGTGCCTCAGCCGGGACAGGGGAAGGCTACACCTTC
j_call: TRBJ2-1; clone_size: few; d_call: TRBD1; v_call: TRBV5-5; cdr3_aa: CASSLGVSQGVQFF; cdr3_nt: TGTGCCAGCAGCTTGGGAGTATCCCAGGGGGTGCAGTTCTTC
j_call: TRBJ1-4; clone_size: .; d_call: .; v_call: TRBV5-8; cdr3_aa: CASSLSRGSLNEKLFF; cdr3_nt: TGTGCCAGCAGCTTGAGTCGGGGAAGCCTTAATGAAAAACTGTTTTTT
j_call: TRBJ1-3; clone_size: few; d_call: TRBD1; v_call: TRBV5-1; cdr3_aa: CASSLTGEGNTIYF; cdr3_nt: TGCGCCAGCAGCTTGACAGGGGAGGGAAACACCATATATTTT
j_call: TRBJ1-3; clone_size: .; d_call: .; v_call: TRBV6-1; cdr3_aa: CASSEGGDRWIISGNTIYF; cdr3_nt: TGTGCCAGCAGTGAAGGCGGTGACAGGTGGATCATCTCTGGAAACACCATATATTTT